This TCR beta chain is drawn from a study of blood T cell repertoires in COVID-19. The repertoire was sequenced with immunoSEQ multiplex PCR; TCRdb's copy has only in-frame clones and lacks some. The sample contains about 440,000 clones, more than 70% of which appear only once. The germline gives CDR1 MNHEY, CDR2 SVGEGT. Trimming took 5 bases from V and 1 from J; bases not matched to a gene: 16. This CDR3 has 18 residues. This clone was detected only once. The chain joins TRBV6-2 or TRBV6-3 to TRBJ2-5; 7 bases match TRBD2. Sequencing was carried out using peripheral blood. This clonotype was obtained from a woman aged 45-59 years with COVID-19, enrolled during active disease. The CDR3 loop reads CASSDYFVAGESQETQYF. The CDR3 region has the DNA TGTGCCAGCAGTGACTATTTCGTGGCGGGGGAGAGCCAAGAGACCCAGTACTTC.